This T cell receptor beta chain was sequenced in a study of T-cell memory formation after mild COVID-19. CDR1 is SQVTM and CDR2 is ANQGSEA in the germline V gene. The CDR3 runs 13 residues. Deletions cut 7 bases from V and 9 bases from J, with 16 bases between. This clonotype has just a few counts. One entry per CDR3 protein results from TCRdb running MiXCR on the 5' RACE reads. The data show fewer than 400,000 distinct CDR3 sequences, roughly 15% seen once. The chain employs TRBV29-1 and TRBJ1-6; D may be TRBD1 (5 bases). Sequencing input: PBMCs or a T cell subset sorted from them (not recorded which). This receptor was identified in a man aged 18-30 years who had mild COVID-19 (a few samples of this study predate the infection). Cell type and time point are not known. The CDR3 protein is CSAGLGDVSPLHF. In nucleotides, the CDR3 is TGCAGCGCAGGTTTAGGGGACGTTTCACCCCTCCACTTT.